This T cell receptor beta chain was profiled in a study of human T cells and chemical hapten exposure. Time point defined: patch test 2, 6 weeks after DPC sensitization. Treatment of the sample: therapeutic diphenylcyclopropenone sensitization with weekly scalp DPC. TCRdb analysed the RACE reads with MiXCR anew, one entry per CDR3 protein. The sample contains nearly 95,000 distinct CDR3 sequences, 9.5% to 11% of which appear only once. In its sample, this clonotype was seen a few times. The source material was whole blood, sampled in connection with sensitization to the hapten diphenylcyclopropenone (DPC). The source of this sequence is a man aged 35-49 years with alopecia areata. Some clones in this sample may be carry-over from other donors' samples.

In DNA form, the CDR3 reads TGTGCCAGCAGTAAATCGCACGAGTTCGCAGCCATGAGCACTGAAGCTTTCTTT. Its protein is CASSKSHEFAAMSTEAFF. The chain couples TRBV28 to TRBJ1-1; D gene uncertain. The V gene's germline CDR1 is MDHEN and CDR2 SYDVKM. Trimming pared 5 bases from V and 4 bases from J, leaving 26 bases between. The CDR3 extends over 18 amino acids. Using reference TRBV28 and TRBJ1-1 for the parts outside the CDR3, the full variable domain is DVKVTQSSRYLVKRTGEKVFLECVQDMDHENMFWYRQDPGLGLRLIYFSYDVKMKEKGDIPEGYSVSREKKERFSLILESASTNQTSMYLCASSKSHEFAAMSTEAFFGQGTRLTVV.